These 28 T cell receptor beta chains share one sample of origin, sequenced in a study of T cells in Graves' hyperthyroidism and ophthalmopathy. The CDR3 regions of TCR beta were amplified from RNA transcripts. During a first-round RT-PCR of the TCR CDR3, the HTBI primer set was used. MiXCR, run by TCRdb on the multiplex PCR reads, gives a single entry per CDR3 protein. This table holds 650,000 to 750,000 distinct CDR3 sequences, around 15% found once. Sequencing was carried out using blood. The receptors come from a woman aged 18-29 years with Graves' hyperthyroidism.

V and J are TRBV7-9 and TRBJ2-3; 7 nucleotides line up with TRBD2. The CDR3 sequence is 16 residues long. V was pared by 3 bases and J by 3 bases, with 9 bases of the junction left unmatched. Germline CDR1 reads SEHNR; CDR2 reads FQNEAQ (reference sequence). CDR3 loop: CASSLLAGDFTDTQYF. CDR3 nucleotide sequence: TGTGCCAGCAGCTTGTTGGCGGGAGACTTTACAGATACGCAGTATTTT.

V and J are TRBV7-9 and TRBJ2-3; maybe TRBD2 (6 bases). V was shortened by 4 bases and J by 1 base, with 15 bases between the two germline ends. The V gene's germline CDR1 is SEHNR and CDR2 FQNEAQ (reference sequence). The CDR3 totals 16 residues. CDR3 sequence reads: CASSSGFSGGTDTQYF. The CDR3 region has the DNA TGTGCCAGCAGCTCGGGCTTCTCGGGGGGCACAGATACGCAGTATTTT.

A few counts support this clonotype. The genes are TRBV11-2 and TRBJ1-6, with a tentative D call TRBD1 (6 bases). Germline V gene sequence: CDR1 SGHAT, CDR2 FQNNGV. This CDR3 has 13 residues. Trimming stripped 2 bases from V and 10 bases from J, with 9 bases between. The CDR3 loop reads CASSLWTESPLHF. In nucleotides, the CDR3 is TGTGCCAGCAGCTTATGGACAGAATCACCCCTCCACTTT.

This clonotype has just a few counts. The chain couples TRBV28 to TRBJ2-1, with D unclear. This CDR3 contains 17 residues. Germline V CDR1 and CDR2: MDHEN, SYDVKM. Trimming shortened V by 5 bases and J by 0 bases, and 17 bases separated the two germline ends. The chain's CDR3 is CASSNSMPGYSYNEQFF. The CDR3, as DNA: TGTGCCAGCAGTAACTCGATGCCAGGTTACTCCTACAATGAGCAGTTCTTC.

This clonotype was detected a few times. The rearrangement joins TRBV10-3 to TRBJ1-5; possible D gene TRBD1, 6 bases. This CDR3 has 18 amino acids. Trimming took 3 bases from V and 0 from J, leaving 18 bases between them. Germline V gene data show CDR1 as ENHRY and CDR2 as SYGVKD. DNA for the CDR3: TGTGCCATCAGTGAAGGGCAGGGGCTAAGCTATAGCAATCAGCCCCAGCATTTT. Protein product: CAISEGQGLSYSNQPQHF.

This clonotype was detected a few times. The rearrangement joins TRBV5-5 to TRBJ1-1; no firm D call. Germline V gene data show CDR1 as SGHKS and CDR2 as YYEKEE (reference sequence). The CDR3 runs 13 residues. Trimming stripped 2 bases from V and 10 bases from J, with 15 bases between. The CDR3: CASSFEGLPGAFF. DNA of the CDR3: TGTGCCAGCAGCTTCGAGGGCCTCCCAGGAGCTTTCTTT.

There are many counts of this clonotype. The rearrangement uses TRBV2 and TRBJ2-7, with a weak D call TRBD2 (5 bases). The CDR3 is 12 amino acids. Between the trimmed V and J ends, which lost 6 bases and 3 bases, there was a span of 9 bases. The germline CDR1 and CDR2 sequences are SNHLY and FYNNEI. The CDR3 coding sequence is TGTGCCAGCAGGGCGGGCGACTACGAGCAGTACTTC. This sequence encodes CASRAGDYEQYF.

The genes are TRBV6-1 and TRBJ2-7, with 11 bases fitting TRBD1. CDR1 is MNHNS and CDR2 is SASEGT in the germline V gene. The CDR3 runs 14 residues. Germline trimming cut 8 bases from V and 5 bases from J; bases unmatched to any gene: 8. For the CDR3, the DNA is TGTGCCAGCCTTAGTGGGACAGGGGGTCACGAGCAGTACTTC. This codes for CASLSGTGGHEQYF.

This clonotype occurred a few times. The V and J genes are TRBV6-6 and TRBJ2-7; weak D call: TRBD2 (5 bases). V dropped 2 bases and J dropped 0 bases, with 11 bases sitting between them. Germline CDR1 MNHNY, CDR2 SVGAGI (reference sequence). CDR3 length: 15 residues. CDR3 region: CASSYEGISSYEQYF. The CDR3 nucleotides read TGTGCCAGCAGTTACGAGGGAATCAGCTCCTACGAGCAGTACTTC.

This clonotype was picked up many times. The chain uses TRBV18 and TRBJ2-5; 8 bases are shared with TRBD1. With 4 bases clipped from V and 3 bases from J, the junction kept 1 base outside the gene matches. The CDR3 sequence is 13 residues long. CDR1 is KGHSH, CDR2 LQKENI, per germline. The CDR3 bases are TGTGCCAGCTCACAGGGACAGGAAGAGACCCAGTACTTC. Protein: CASSQGQEETQYF. The whole variable domain, filled in from reference TRBV18 and TRBJ2-5, reads NAGVMQNPRHLVRRRGQEARLRCSPMKGHSHVYWYRQLPEEGLKFMVYLQKENIIDESGMPKERFSAEFPKEGPSILRIQQVVRGDSAAYFCASSQGQEETQYFGPGTRLLVL.

About this clonotype: A junction boundary mismatches the germline segment, possibly from a read error. This chain joins TRBV4-3 and TRBJ2-1; either TRBD1 or TRBD2 may supply D (5 bases each). In germline, CDR1 is LGHNA, CDR2 YSLEER. The CDR3 length is 19 residues. The CDR3 coding sequence is TGCGCCAGCAGCCAAGAGGGAGCAGGGTCTCTCTTCTCCTACGATGAGCAGTTCTTC. Translation: CASSQEGAGSLFSYDEQFF.

The sample holds a few counts of this clonotype. This chain uses TRBV18 with TRBJ2-7; 8 positions match TRBD2. Germline CDR1 is KGHSH and CDR2 is LQKENI. The CDR3 runs 15 residues. Trimming at V came to 0 bases and at J to 5 bases, leaving 6 bases not matched to a gene. The DNA of the CDR3 is TGTGCCAGCTCACCACCCTCCGGGACTAGAAACGAGCAGTACTTC. Amino acid sequence: CASSPPSGTRNEQYF.

This clonotype turned up a few times. This chain joins TRBV29-1 and TRBJ1-2; TRBD1 matches at 7 bases. V dropped 0 bases and J dropped 4; count of bases not matched to a gene: 8. The CDR3 has 15 residues. Germline V gives CDR1 SQVTM, CDR2 ANQGSEA. The CDR3 spells CSVEDSGGQFYGYTF. In nucleotides, the CDR3 is TGCAGCGTTGAAGATTCCGGGGGACAGTTCTATGGCTACACCTTC.

This clonotype was found a few times. This chain links TRBV2 with TRBJ2-5, with a possible D match to TRBD2 (5 bases). CDR1 and CDR2 from the germline V gene are SNHLY and FYNNEI. Trimming removed 1 base at V and 5 bases at J, with 14 bases between. This CDR3 region has 15 residues. CDR3 nucleotides: TGTGCCAGCAGTGAAGTAGGACTCGGCGGGGAGACCCAGTACTTC. Translation gives CASSEVGLGGETQYF.

Ten or more counts support this clonotype. This sequence joins TRBV20-1 and TRBJ1-6; weak D call: TRBD1 (6 bases). V was clipped by 5 bases and J by 7 bases, with 9 bases between them. CDR3 length: 12 residues. Germline loops: CDR1 DFQATT, CDR2 SNEGSKA (reference sequence). This CDR3 reads CSAGGGNSPLHF. As DNA, the CDR3 is TGCAGTGCTGGGGGGGGCAATTCACCCCTCCACTTT.

The chain couples TRBV7-9 to TRBJ1-2; D remains unclear. Trimming left V 5 bases short and J 10 bases short, with 11 bases between. Germline V lookup: CDR1 SEHNR, CDR2 FQNEAQ (reference sequence). This CDR3 region has 11 residues. The CDR3 loop reads CASSPLGFYTF. The CDR3 DNA reads TGTGCCAGCAGCCCCCTAGGATTCTACACCTTC.

This clonotype was counted many times. The chain carries TRBV19 and TRBJ2-7; 7 positions agree with TRBD1. Germline loops: CDR1 LNHDA, CDR2 SQIVND (reference sequence). The V segment lost 3 bases and the J segment 4 bases; nucleotides outside the gene matches: 15. This CDR3 contains 17 residues. CDR3 amino acids: CASSMPRTTGSGYEQYF. In DNA, the CDR3 is TGTGCCAGTAGTATGCCGCGAACGACAGGGAGTGGGTACGAGCAGTACTTC.

This clonotype was counted between two and nine times. The chain combines TRBV7-2 with TRBJ1-5; no reliable D call. This CDR3 comprises 13 residues. V shed 5 bases and J shed 7 bases, with 12 bases lying between them. The germline V gene has CDR1 SGHTA and CDR2 FQGNSA. This CDR3 reads CASSSLGLQPQHF. The CDR3 DNA reads TGTGCCAGCAGCAGCCTAGGTCTACAGCCCCAGCATTTT.

The chain joins TRBV20-1 to TRBJ2-1; D uncertain. With 2 bases removed from V and 0 bases from J, the gap between germline ends came to 14 bases. CDR3 length: 16 amino acids. Germline CDR1 and CDR2: DFQATT and SNEGSKA (reference sequence). DNA of the CDR3: TGCAGTGCTAGAAAGAGGATAGCAGCCTCCTACAATGAGCAGTTCTTC. Protein sequence: CSARKRIAASYNEQFF.

This clonotype was counted ten times or more. V is TRBV7-9 and J is TRBJ2-1; 7 nucleotides line up with TRBD1. The V gene's germline CDR1 is SEHNR and CDR2 FQNEAQ (reference sequence). CDR3 size: 17 residues. V dropped 4 bases and J dropped 2; count of bases not matched to a gene: 11. The CDR3 sequence: CASSSPPYRGTYNEQFF. The CDR3 DNA sequence: TGTGCCAGCAGCTCCCCACCTTACAGGGGTACCTACAATGAGCAGTTCTTC.

This clonotype was seen ten or more times. CDR3: CASSLSFGTGDEQYF. CDR3 nucleotides: TGTGCCAGCAGTTTATCGTTCGGGACTGGTGACGAGCAGTACTTC. V and J are TRBV27 and TRBJ2-7, with D possibly being TRBD2 (6 bases). The CDR3 is 15 residues long. V was clipped by 0 bases and J by 5 bases, with 14 bases between them. The germline gives CDR1 MNHEY, CDR2 SMNVEV (reference sequence).

This clonotype showed up many times. The chain carries TRBV11-3 and TRBJ2-1, with 7 bases identical to TRBD1. The trim removed 4 bases at V and 5 bases at J, leaving 2 bases unmatched. The CDR3 runs 13 residues. The V gene's germline CDR1 is SGHNT and CDR2 YENEEA. As DNA, the CDR3 is TGTGCCAGCAGCTACAGGGGTCACAATGAGCAGTTCTTC. This codes for CASSYRGHNEQFF.

V and J are TRBV29-1 and TRBJ1-5, with 7 nucleotides matching TRBD1. CDR3 size: 13 residues. V gave up 7 bases and J gave up 3 bases; unmatched junction bases: 6. Germline CDR1 reads SQVTM; CDR2 reads ANQGSEA. The CDR3 nucleotides read TGCAGCGCTAGGGACAGCTCCAATCAGCCCCAGCATTTT. This translates into CSARDSSNQPQHF.

This clonotype was counted at least ten times. V usage is TRBV7-2 and J usage is TRBJ2-1, with D perhaps TRBD2 (5 bases). V was clipped by 1 base and J by 7 bases, with 20 bases between them. Germline-derived CDR1 and CDR2 are SGHTA and FQGNSA. This CDR3 contains 17 residues. DNA for the CDR3: TGTGCCAGCAGCTTAGTCCTAGCAAACTTCGGTAAAAATGAGCAGTTCTTC. This encodes CASSLVLANFGKNEQFF.

The chain is built from TRBV4-3 and TRBJ1-6; D might be TRBD1 (6 bases). Trimming left V 4 bases short and J 7 bases short, with 20 bases between. CDR1 and CDR2 from the germline V gene are LGHNA and YSLEER. The CDR3 runs 17 residues. CDR3: CASSPELGGFWNSPLHF. In DNA, the CDR3 is TGCGCCAGCAGCCCAGAACTAGGGGGTTTTTGGAATTCACCCCTCCACTTT.

This clonotype has more than one count but fewer than ten. The gene calls are TRBV11-3 and TRBJ2-7, with D possibly being TRBD2 (6 bases). CDR3 length: 17 residues. The V end was cut by 5 bases, the J end by 3 bases, with 23 bases between. The V gene's germline CDR1 is SGHNT and CDR2 YENEEA. The CDR3 coding sequence is TGTGCCAGCAGCGCCTGGACTAACCCCAAACCTCACTACGAGCAGTACTTC. It is translated as CASSAWTNPKPHYEQYF.

This clonotype was observed many times. The rearrangement joins TRBV15 to TRBJ2-1; no definite D call. Looked up from germline, CDR1 is LNHNV and CDR2 is YYDKDF (reference sequence). V was cut by 1 base and J by 3 bases, with 4 bases left in between. The CDR3 has 13 residues. The chain's CDR3 is CATSRVLYNEQFF. The CDR3 DNA reads TGTGCCACCAGCAGAGTACTCTACAATGAGCAGTTCTTC.

The sample holds a few counts of this clonotype. The gene calls are TRBV3-1 and TRBJ2-1; a possible D gene is TRBD1 (5 bases). Germline V lookup: CDR1 LGHDT, CDR2 YNNKEL (reference sequence). There are 13 residues in the CDR3. With 5 bases removed from V and 9 bases from J, the gap between germline ends came to 14 bases. Here the CDR3 reads CASSGPWQGEQFF. CDR3 nucleotide sequence: TGTGCCAGCAGCGGCCCGTGGCAGGGTGAGCAGTTCTTC.